Listed here is a single T cell receptor beta chain. This entry comes from a study of blood T cell repertoires in COVID-19. As for the study in general: Collection of acute and convalescent COVID-19 samples took place in the United States, Italy and Spain. Nucleic acid was either cDNA or gDNA, and it came from T cells, B-cell-depleted T cells, or PBMCs.

Some clones are missing from TCRdb's copy, which holds only in-frame ones; the method was immunoSEQ multiplex PCR. The data contain approximately 71,000 clones, 88% of them seen just once; the ten biggest clones take up approximately 5.5%. The germline gives CDR1 MNHEY, CDR2 SVGAGI. The CDR3 length is 14 residues. Germline trimming cut 6 bases from V and 5 bases from J; bases unmatched to any gene: 5. Sequenced sample: peripheral blood. This chain connects TRBV6-5 to TRBJ2-5; TRBD2 matches 11 bases. The clonotype originates from a human donor in a cohort sampled during active COVID-19. For the CDR3, the DNA is TGTGCCAGCAGGCTAGCGGGGGGTAGGGAGACCCAGTACTTC. This translates into CASRLAGGRETQYF.